These 19 T cell receptor beta chains were all obtained from the same sample, sequenced in a study of blood T cells in healthy people across ages. Primed by a sample-barcoded 5' primer and a J-beta primer mix, a second PCR proceeded for about 7 to 11 cycles. TCRdb re-called the 5' RACE reads through MiXCR, storing one row per CDR3 protein. The sample lists fewer than 900,000 distinct CDR3 sequences, roughly 47% occurring once. Sequencing was done on a sample of blood. The receptors stem from a woman aged 60 to 75 in good health.

This clonotype was seen more than once but under ten times. The V gene is TRBV5-1, the J gene TRBJ2-1; 8 nucleotides align to TRBD2. With 7 bases clipped from V and 6 bases from J, the junction kept 9 bases outside the gene matches. This CDR3 region has 14 residues. Germline CDR1 reads SGHRS; CDR2 reads YFSETQ. In DNA, the CDR3 is TGCGCCAGCCAGGACGCCCGGGGGGGCAATGAGCAGTTCTTC. Residues: CASQDARGGNEQFF.

The chain uses TRBV7-2 and TRBJ2-5; either TRBD1 or TRBD2 may fit D (6 bases each). The V gene lost 2 bases and the J gene lost 13 bases, with 20 bases spanning the gap. The CDR3 sequence is 14 residues long. Germline V lookup: CDR1 SGHTA, CDR2 FQGNSA. This CDR3 is CASSLQGTGLEWYF. CDR3 DNA: TGTGCCAGCAGCTTACAGGGGACTGGCTTGGAATGGTACTTC.

This clonotype was seen at least ten times. This rearrangement joins TRBV4-2 to TRBJ2-3, with 10 bases aligning to TRBD2. CDR3 length equals 16 residues. Germline V gives CDR1 LGHNA, CDR2 YNFKEQ. J lost 1 base, V lost 2 bases, and 3 bases had no gene match. The CDR3 loop reads CASSQFTSGGTDTQYF. The CDR3 DNA reads as TGTGCCAGCAGCCAATTTACTAGCGGGGGCACAGATACGCAGTATTTT.

This clonotype was picked up a small number of times. The chain recombines TRBV12-3 or TRBV12-4 with TRBJ2-3; 7 bases are a match to TRBD2. Losses at the gene ends were 4 bases for V and 0 bases for J; bases not matched to a gene: 4. The CDR3 is made up of 15 amino acids. This CDR3 reads CASSSGLLSTDTQYF. Here the CDR3 DNA reads TGTGCCAGCAGTTCGGGACTACTTAGCACAGATACGCAGTATTTT.

This clonotype was observed a few times. The V and J genes are TRBV28 and TRBJ2-1; TRBD2 is a possible D gene (7 bases). The germline V gene encodes CDR1 MDHEN and CDR2 SYDVKM. V was trimmed by 7 bases and J by 0 bases, leaving 22 bases between them. The CDR3 has 18 residues. CDR3 coding DNA: TGTGCCAGCAAGGGAGGACTAGGGACAACTGGCTCCTACAATGAGCAGTTCTTC. It is translated as CASKGGLGTTGSYNEQFF. Based on the CDR3 plus reference TRBV28 and TRBJ2-1, the full variable domain is DVKVTQSSRYLVKRTGEKVFLECVQDMDHENMFWYRQDPGLGLRLIYFSYDVKMKEKGDIPEGYSVSREKKERFSLILESASTNQTSMYLCASKGGLGTTGSYNEQFFGPGTRLTVL.

The chain uses TRBV11-2 and TRBJ2-1; 10 positions match TRBD2. V shed 4 bases and J 0 bases; nucleotides not matched to a gene: 6. Germline CDR1 SGHAT, CDR2 FQNNGV. The CDR3 sequence is 17 residues long. As DNA, the CDR3 is TGTGCCAGCAGCTCCGGGACTAGCGCCTCCTCCTACAATGAGCAGTTCTTC. This encodes CASSSGTSASSYNEQFF.

The chain uses TRBV20-1 and TRBJ2-4; a possible D gene is TRBD1 (5 bases). The DNA end is more similar to TRBJ2-7, so the J call may be wrong. There are 16 residues in the CDR3. Germline values: CDR1 DFQATT, CDR2 SNEGSKA (reference sequence). CDR3 amino acids: CSARGKGASEGREQYF. CDR3 coding DNA: TGCAGTGCTAGAGGAAAAGGGGCTAGTGAAGGCCGCGAGCAGTACTTC.

The chain couples TRBV10-3 to TRBJ2-7; tentative D call: TRBD2 (5 bases). V was shortened by 6 bases and J by 7 bases, with 10 bases between the two germline ends. The CDR3 loop spans 11 amino acids. The germline gives CDR1 ENHRY, CDR2 SYGVKD. The CDR3 DNA follows: TGTGCCATCAGGGAGGTAAATGAGCAGTACTTC. Amino acid sequence: CAIREVNEQYF.

The chain joins TRBV27 to TRBJ1-6; 10 bases map to TRBD1. After removal of 8 bases from V and 8 bases from J, the junction contained 12 bases not matched to a gene. This CDR3 is 16 amino acids long. Germline CDR1 and CDR2: MNHEY and SMNVEV (reference sequence). CDR3 sequence (DNA): TGTGCCAGCTGCAAGGTGACGACAGGGGGCCATTCACCCCTCCACTTT. Protein: CASCKVTTGGHSPLHF.

This clonotype has just a few counts. The gene calls are TRBV28 and TRBJ2-5; unclear D gene. The V gene's germline CDR1 is MDHEN and CDR2 SYDVKM. The CDR3 loop spans 13 amino acids. Trimming removed 9 bases from V and 5 bases from J, with 16 bases in between. The CDR3 DNA reads TGTGCCAGTAGACATCCCGTGGCGGAGACCCAGTACTTC. It codes for CASRHPVAETQYF.

The V gene is TRBV20-1, the J gene TRBJ2-1, with 13 bases lining up with TRBD2. V was clipped by 6 bases and J by 14 bases; unmatched bases: 10. The CDR3 runs to 13 residues. The germline V gene has CDR1 DFQATT and CDR2 SNEGSKA (reference sequence). CDR3 sequence: CSAGPPGTSGEFF. CDR3 bases: TGCAGTGCCGGGCCCCCTGGGACTAGCGGGGAGTTCTTC.

This clonotype has just a few counts. The chain couples TRBV5-1 to TRBJ1-1, with D unclear. Germline assignment: CDR1 SGHRS and CDR2 YFSETQ. The length of the CDR3 is 15 residues. The V end was cut by 0 bases, the J end by 3 bases, with 12 bases between. The CDR3 DNA reads as TGCGCCAGCAGCTTGGAACTATCTCGTGACACTGAAGCTTTCTTT. Translation: CASSLELSRDTEAFF.

This clonotype was recorded at least ten times. The CDR3 loop is CAIRGDDHGYTF. CDR3 in DNA: TGTGCCATCAGGGGGGACGATCATGGCTACACCTTC. The J gene is TRBJ1-2, the V gene TRBV10-3; D possibly corresponds to TRBD1 (5 bases). The V and J ends lost 6 bases and 6 bases respectively, with 11 bases between them. This CDR3 region has 12 residues. Germline CDR1 reads ENHRY; CDR2 reads SYGVKD.

This clonotype was picked up a small number of times. This chain uses TRBV9 with TRBJ1-5, with D unclear. The CDR3 totals 15 residues. V was shortened by 0 bases and J by 0 bases, with 7 bases between the two germline ends. The germline CDR1 and CDR2 sequences are SGDLS and YYNGEE. Here the CDR3 DNA reads TGTGCCAGCAGCGTAGGCGCGGATAGCAATCAGCCCCAGCATTTT. This translates into CASSVGADSNQPQHF.

The J gene is TRBJ1-1, the V gene TRBV12-3 or TRBV12-4; the match to TRBD1 covers 7 bases. The length of the CDR3 is 14 residues. The V and J ends lost 7 bases and 0 bases, in that order; junction bases with no gene match: 5. The CDR3 nucleotides are TGTGCCAGCACTTGGGACAGTATGAACACTGAAGCTTTCTTT. It specifies CASTWDSMNTEAFF.

This clonotype occurred once. The junction differs from germline at one of its ends, possibly a read error. The chain couples TRBV7-9 to TRBJ1-2; D gene unclear. CDR1 and CDR2 (germline): SEHNR, FQNEAQ (reference sequence). This CDR3 comprises 12 residues. Here the CDR3 reads CASSLADYDYTF. CDR3 nucleotides: TGTGCCAGCAGCTTAGCGGACTATGACTACACCTTC.

This chain joins TRBV11-2 and TRBJ2-2; 7 bases match TRBD2. Germline V gene lookup returns CDR1 SGHAT and CDR2 FQNNGV. The length of the CDR3 is 16 residues. V shed 5 bases and J 2 bases; nucleotides not matched to a gene: 8. The CDR3, as DNA: TGTGCCAGCAGCGGGGGGGACTTACTTAACACCGGGGAGCTGTTTTTT. It specifies CASSGGDLLNTGELFF.

This clonotype was observed at least ten times. The chain combines TRBV3-1 with TRBJ1-2; TRBD1 matches at 8 bases. V dropped 7 bases and J dropped 3; count of bases not matched to a gene: 7. Germline V gene data show CDR1 as LGHDT and CDR2 as YNNKEL (reference sequence). The CDR3 extends over 14 amino acids. The CDR3 loop is CASTQGVKDYGYTF. CDR3 sequence (DNA): TGTGCCAGCACACAGGGGGTTAAGGACTATGGCTACACCTTC.

CDR3 amino acids: CSAYVWRVRTDTQYF. The CDR3 DNA reads as TGCAGTGCTTACGTGTGGCGGGTTCGCACAGATACGCAGTATTTT. The chain couples TRBV20-1 to TRBJ2-3, with D perhaps TRBD2 (5 bases). The CDR3 runs to 15 residues. Between the trimmed V and J ends, which lost 5 bases and 1 base, there was a span of 16 bases. Per germline, CDR1 DFQATT and CDR2 SNEGSKA (reference sequence).